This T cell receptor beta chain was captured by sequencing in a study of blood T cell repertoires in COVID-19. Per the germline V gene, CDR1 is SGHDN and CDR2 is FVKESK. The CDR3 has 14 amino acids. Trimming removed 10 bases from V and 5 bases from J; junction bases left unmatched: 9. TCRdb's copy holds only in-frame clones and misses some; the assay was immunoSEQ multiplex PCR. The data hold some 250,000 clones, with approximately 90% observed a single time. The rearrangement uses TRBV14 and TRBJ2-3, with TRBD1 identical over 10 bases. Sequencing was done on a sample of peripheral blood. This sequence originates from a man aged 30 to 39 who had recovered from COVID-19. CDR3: CATRRTGGGDTQYF. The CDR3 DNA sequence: TGTGCCACTCGCCGGACAGGGGGAGGAGATACGCAGTATTTT.